This T cell receptor beta chain was identified during a study of blood T cell repertoires in COVID-19. Study details: The origin of the acute and convalescent COVID-19 samples was the United States, Italy and Spain. PBMCs, B-cell-depleted T cells, or T cells provided the cDNA or gDNA that made up the material.

The CDR3 runs to 13 residues. Germline V gene sequence: CDR1 GTSNPN, CDR2 SVGIG (reference sequence). Trimming took off 1 base at V and 10 bases at J, with 14 bases between the two ends. While infection was still active, Seattle patients were enrolled and then followed longitudinally. Per the authors' pipeline: Amplification with reference gene primers provided the estimates of nucleated cell counts. Only in-frame clones appear in the TCRdb table, and some are missing; sequencing was by immunoSEQ multiplex PCR. The V and J calls and the clone size are those of that table, but D and trimming were determined from the DNA. Of about 210,000 clones in the sample, approximately 85% were seen once.

The chain uses TRBV30 and TRBJ2-1, with D tentatively TRBD2 (5 bases). This clonotype was obtained from a woman in her 70s with COVID-19, enrolled during active disease. The sequenced material came from peripheral blood. The CDR3: CAWSEVGEREQFF. In DNA, the CDR3 is TGTGCCTGGAGTGAAGTCGGAGAGCGGGAGCAGTTCTTC.